This T cell receptor (beta chain) was documented in a study of cytomegalovirus exposure and HLA in healthy donors. Study-wide points: Most subjects' HLA-A and HLA-B alleles were reportedly predicted from TCR beta sequences.

Concerning this clone: What it recognizes is unknown.

Use of 60 Vbeta and 13 Jbeta primers characterized the PCR. Data came from immunoSEQ multiplex PCR; TCRdb stores just in-frame clones and leaves some out. This table holds over 120,000 clones, 8.5% to 10% found once. Per the germline V gene, CDR1 is KGHSH and CDR2 is LQKENI. V gave up 6 bases and J gave up 0 bases; unmatched junction bases: 10. The CDR3 contains 17 residues. The receptor was derived from a man aged 45-60 years in good health and CMV-seronegative. This chain connects TRBV18 to TRBJ1-3, with 8 bases aligning to TRBD1. Sequenced: PBMCs. In DNA form, the CDR3 reads TGTGCCAGCTCCCAGGCTGGGACAGGAGACTCTGGAAACACCATATATTTT. Its protein product is CASSQAGTGDSGNTIYF.